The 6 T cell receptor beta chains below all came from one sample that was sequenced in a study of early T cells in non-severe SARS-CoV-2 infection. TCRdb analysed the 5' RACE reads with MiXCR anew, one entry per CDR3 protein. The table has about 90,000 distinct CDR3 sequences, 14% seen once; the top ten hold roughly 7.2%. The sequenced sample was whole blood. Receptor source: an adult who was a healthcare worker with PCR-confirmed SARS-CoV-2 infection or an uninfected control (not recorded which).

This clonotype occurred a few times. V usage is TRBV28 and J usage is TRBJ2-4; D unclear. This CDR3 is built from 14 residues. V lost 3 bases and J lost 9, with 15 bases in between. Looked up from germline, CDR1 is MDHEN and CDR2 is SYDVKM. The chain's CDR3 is CASSFVTSRGIQYF. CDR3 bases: TGTGCCAGCAGTTTCGTCACTTCGCGTGGCATTCAGTACTTC.

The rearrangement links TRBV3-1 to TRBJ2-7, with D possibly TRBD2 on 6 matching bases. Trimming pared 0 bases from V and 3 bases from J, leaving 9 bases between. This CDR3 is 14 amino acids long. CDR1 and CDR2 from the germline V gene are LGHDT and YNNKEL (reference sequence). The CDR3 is CASSQDSGVYEQYF. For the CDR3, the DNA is TGTGCCAGCAGCCAAGATTCGGGGGTCTACGAGCAGTACTTC.

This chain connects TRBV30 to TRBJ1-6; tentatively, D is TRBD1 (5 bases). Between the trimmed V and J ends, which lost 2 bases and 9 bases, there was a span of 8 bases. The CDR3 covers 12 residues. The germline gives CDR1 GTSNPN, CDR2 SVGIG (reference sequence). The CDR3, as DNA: TGTGCCTGGAGTAACAGGATTTCACCCCTCCACTTT. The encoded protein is CAWSNRISPLHF. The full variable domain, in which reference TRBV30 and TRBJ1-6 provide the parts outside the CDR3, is SQTIHQWPATLVQPVGSPLSLECTVEGTSNPNLYWYRQAAGRGLQLLFYSVGIGQISSEVPQNLSASRPQDRQFILSSKKLLLSDSGFYLCAWSNRISPLHFGNGTRLTVT.

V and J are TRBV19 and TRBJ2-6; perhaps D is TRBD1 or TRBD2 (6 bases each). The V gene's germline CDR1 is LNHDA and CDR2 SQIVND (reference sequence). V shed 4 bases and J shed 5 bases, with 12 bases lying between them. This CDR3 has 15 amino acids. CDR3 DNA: TGTGCCAGTAGTAGCCCCGGGGGCAGGGCCAACGTCCTGACTTTC. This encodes CASSSPGGRANVLTF.

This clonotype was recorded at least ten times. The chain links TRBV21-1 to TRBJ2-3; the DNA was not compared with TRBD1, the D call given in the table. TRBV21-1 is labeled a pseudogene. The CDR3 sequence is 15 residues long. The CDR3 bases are TGTGCCAGCAGCAAGGAGACAGGGGACACAGATACGCAGTATTTT. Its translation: CASSKETGDTDTQYF.

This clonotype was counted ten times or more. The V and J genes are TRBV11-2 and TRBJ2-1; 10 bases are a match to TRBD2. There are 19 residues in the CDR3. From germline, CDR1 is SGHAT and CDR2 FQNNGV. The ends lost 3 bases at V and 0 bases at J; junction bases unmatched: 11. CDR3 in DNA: TGTGCCAGCAGCTTTATTGGACTAGCGGCAGCGAGCTCCTACAATGAGCAGTTCTTC. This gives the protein CASSFIGLAAASSYNEQFF.